The entry below gives a single T cell receptor (beta chain) sequence along with its context. The antigen is undetermined. The CDR3 has 16 residues. With 0 bases clipped from V and 8 bases from J, the junction kept 8 bases outside the gene matches. The germline V gene encodes CDR1 LGHNA and CDR2 YNFKEQ. This record belongs to a study of shared clonotypes between healthy human individuals. Every subset had its genomic DNA shared out evenly among several immunoSEQ plates. Libraries were prepared by immunoSEQ multiplex PCR; TCRdb keeps only in-frame clonotypes and omits some of them. Seen here are more than 2,000,000 clones, approximately 93% observed once, and the top ten hold 0.35% to 0.5%. Study-level findings and limits: Few donors limited the genetic and exposure-history diversity represented.

Sequencing was performed on naive CD4+ T cells from PBMCs. Sample subset: CD45RA+ positively selected. The V gene is TRBV4-2, the J gene TRBJ1-2, with 11 bases identical to TRBD1. The source is a man between 18 and 29 years old in good health. Some clones in this sample may be carry-over from other donors' samples. The DNA of the CDR3 is TGTGCCAGCAGCCAAGAAGTCGGACAGGGGGCTCGCGGCTACACCTTC. Translation gives CASSQEVGQGARGYTF.